This T cell receptor beta chain comes out of a study of response to subunit inactivated influenza vaccine. Study-level results: Authors suggested that a seasonal influenza vaccination recruits few new T cells each time.

Each CDR3 protein is one row after TCRdb ran MiXCR on the RT-PCR reads. The table records over 650,000 distinct CDR3 sequences, about 18% of them present only once. The CDR3 spans 14 residues. Deletions cut 8 bases from V and 3 bases from J, with 17 bases between. Only a few counts were recorded for this clonotype. As yet, its antigen is unknown. The J gene is TRBJ2-7, the V gene TRBV12-3 or TRBV12-4; TRBD2 is a possible D gene (6 bases). Sequences were derived from PBMCs from blood, sampled about 5 days after vaccination. The receptor comes from a man aged 45-60 years who received an inactivated influenza vaccine. The CDR3 DNA follows: TGTGCCAGCCAACGATGGGGACTTGACTACGAGCAGTACTTC. Amino acids: CASQRWGLDYEQYF.